This T cell receptor (beta chain) was identified during a study of shared clonotypes between healthy human individuals. The CDR3 sequence is 13 residues long. In germline, CDR1 is ENHRY, CDR2 SYGVKD. The V gene lost 5 bases and the J gene lost 5 bases, with 12 bases spanning the gap. TCRdb's copy holds only in-frame clones and misses some; the assay was immunoSEQ multiplex PCR. The sample holds millions of clones, approximately 95% seen once. This rearrangement joins TRBV10-3 to TRBJ2-5; D possibly corresponds to TRBD2 (5 bases). Material for sequencing was naive CD4+ T cells sorted from blood. Specified subset: CD45RA+ positively selected. This sequence was found in a young man in good health. As DNA, the CDR3 is TGTGCCATCAGTCCCCTCCCGGGGGAGACCCAGTACTTC. This encodes CAISPLPGETQYF.